The clone carrying this T cell receptor (beta chain) came up a few times. Its antigen remains unidentified. The purity of all sorted populations exceeded 98%. The sample is drawn from a study of beta chain features in type 1 diabetes. About the research overall: In age, gender and cell yields, patients were similar to healthy donors.

CDR3 length: 16 amino acids. The V gene end was trimmed by 0 bases and the J gene end by 5 bases; junction bases not matched to a gene: 8. The V gene's germline CDR1 is SSHAT and CDR2 FNYEAQ (reference sequence). General study points: Researchers report that Type 1 diabetes patients had moderately but significantly shorter TCRB CDR3s across all four CD4+ subsets. There was a possibility that cDNA sequencing over-represented cells with high TCR expression.

The investigators reverse transcribed all of the isolated RNA, so they sequenced expressed TCRB transcripts. The assay was immunoSEQ multiplex PCR, and TCRdb's table has in-frame clones only and misses some. The sample carries nearly 700,000 clones, around 15% recorded once. The chain carries TRBV7-7 and TRBJ2-5; 8 bases align to TRBD2. The sample taken for sequencing was naive CD4+ T cells from blood. The receptor comes from a man aged 18 to 29 with type 1 diabetes. The CDR3 bases are TGTGCCAGCAGCTTAGCGTCAGCGGGGGCGGGGGAGACCCAGTACTTC. Translating it yields CASSLASAGAGETQYF.